The subject of this entry is one T cell receptor (beta chain). Its specific antigen is unknown. The record has no base qualities; no much larger clone is one base away. In total, 500 to 700 healthy bone marrow donors made up the cohort. All cohort members were sampled while nominally healthy, although unrecorded immune exposures were likely present. The donor was CMV seropositive and belonged to the group of more than 250 seropositive cohort members. A peripheral blood sample was provided by each donor, and peripheral blood mononuclear cells were used for TCR beta sequencing. The Qiagen DNeasy Blood Extraction Kit was used to extract genomic DNA from the blood cell samples. The data were taken from a study of cytomegalovirus exposure and HLA in healthy donors (dated by TCRdb to about 2017). Concerning the study at large: An earlier analysis of some 600 of the donors reported under 300 Gb of sequence data and around 120 million unique TCR beta sequences obtained from around 170 million T cells. To predict cytomegalovirus infection status, the study combined high-throughput TCR immunosequencing, statistical association of individual TCRs with disease status, and machine learning. Among the approximately 430 genotyped donors, approximately 82% belonged to the genetic ancestry cluster associated with self-reported Caucasian donors. Donor age, sex, ethnicity and CMV serostatus were collected together with the repertoire data. The aim of the study was to test whether cataloging public T cell receptors could identify signatures of past pathogen exposure. Rather than using new phenotypic data, the later analysis identified candidate immune exposures from TCR beta sequences and from how often those sequences occurred across donors. An early release that covered fewer than 750 HLA-typed donors contained about 300 gigabases of sequencing data and 80 million or so unique TCR sequences. To study patterns of TCR occurrence, a later analysis re-analyzed previously published TCR beta repertoires from 500 to 850 donors and added high-resolution HLA genotyping. An earlier analysis of more than 450 of the donors used high-throughput TCR beta sequencing to judge whether each TCR beta V gene segment behaved as functional or pseudogenic. HLA typing included class I and class II loci at four-digit resolution. Among approximately 370 genotyped donors of the cohort, an average of about 220,000 unique TCR beta nucleotide sequences was sequenced per donor, of which about 20% were non-productive. Every discovery cohort repertoire had been produced on one sequencing platform. Because of strong linkage in the cohort, roughly five DR-DQ haplotypes were treated as single units for association and clustering. A later genetic analysis used genome-wide SNP genotypes for 398 of the 666 donors, treating that subset as a discovery cohort. Typing coverage differed by locus: A, B, C, DRB1 and DQB1 were typed in roughly 620-630 donors, DQA1 in about 500, DPA1 in approximately 600, and DPB1 in 472. The study used immunosequencing to profile the T cell repertoires of approximately 630 subjects and linked those repertoires to cytomegalovirus serostatus. In addition to the first cohort of around 670 subjects, a separate validation cohort of over 90 different subjects was used. Study-wide findings and limitations: Correlated functional status among segregating V segments might be attributable to linkage disequilibrium, but an unknown experimental factor could not be ruled out. CMV serostatus was the only immune exposure information available for the cohort. According to a later analysis, most CMV-associated TCR beta chains appeared to be HLA-restricted, and the HLA associations seemed to be driven largely by CMV exposure. An earlier analysis of around 540 of the donors showed that most TCR beta V segments appeared in productive rearrangements either about 87% or about 30% of the time, which broadly matched IMGT annotations. In a later analysis, TCR association rates were found to vary across HLA loci, with the most associated TCRs seen for DRB1 alleles and the fewest for HLA-C alleles. At a false discovery rate of 0.05, a later analysis linked 15,000 to 20,000 TCR beta sequences to specific HLA alleles. A later analysis reported that several top co-occurrence clusters appeared linked to parvovirus B19, influenza, CMV and Epstein-Barr virus. Across donors, most TCR sequences were observed very rarely, whereas some public TCRs were present in many individuals. Some IMGT-functional V segments, including TRBV6-2 and TRBV6-3, could not be distinguished by the 87-base-pair reads and were therefore excluded. Only TCR beta chains were sequenced in this cohort, and the absence of alpha or paired-chain data limited detectable features. Presence/absence analyses assumed roughly uniform sequencing depth across donors, an assumption that may not hold. A later genetic analysis reported fewer N-insertions in productive TCRs among donors in an Asian-associated ancestry cluster than the roughly 620-donor mean. A further reported finding was that TCR beta sequences accurately predicted the HLA-A and HLA-B alleles for most subjects in the first cohort. In vitro tests confirmed that a few of the cytomegalovirus-associated TCR beta chains recognize cytomegalovirus antigens. Strong co-occurrence of HLA alleles, especially DR and DQ, made assigning TCR associations to individual alleles difficult. Because counts were too low, fewer than 20 rarely observed V segments, including chromosome 9 orphons, were excluded from the earlier analysis of several hundred of the donors. A later genetic analysis associated a missense DCLRE1C variant with V-gene and J-gene trimming of TCR beta chains, and an independent cohort replicated the association. Cytomegalovirus status was reported to be diagnosed by the classifier with high specificity and sensitivity in both the original and validation cohorts. HLA typing was unavailable for some donors at each locus, so association tests used only the typed subset. The authors suggested that the approach could potentially be generalized to other disease states and immunological phenotypes. Compared with equally common non-associated chains, HLA-associated TCR beta chains in a later analysis were more clonally expanded and had lower generation probabilities. In the study, some 160 TCR beta chains were listed as associated with cytomegalovirus. A group of highly shared sequence variants was considered likely to be a technical artifact of the sequencing pipeline.

V lost 8 bases and J lost 4 bases, and the count of bases not matched to a germline gene is 5. There are 13 amino acids in the CDR3, from cysteine to phenylalanine inclusive. Only CDR3 DNA remains: 39 bases, in frame from the first base. The germline V gene specifies MNHNS as CDR1 and SASEGT as CDR2. Receptors were amplified or captured by the immunoSEQ multiplex PCR assay. A mixture of 60 forward primers for TCR Vbeta segments and 13 reverse primers for TCR Jbeta segments was used in the multiplex PCR. A multiplex PCR assay on genomic DNA amplified the CDR3 region of rearranged TCR beta genes. The Illumina HiSeq System was used to sequence the amplified TCR beta libraries as 87-base-pair reads. The study's processing was this. In a later analysis, about 80 million unique TCR beta chains were counted across the roughly 670 repertoires, and roughly 10 million of these chains were shared by at least two donors. A nearest-neighbor algorithm error-corrected the raw reads and collapsed the reads into unique sequences, merging closely related sequences to remove PCR and sequencing errors. To assign V, D and J gene segments, CDR3 sequences were aligned to IMGT reference sequences. For a sequence to be retained, a match of at least six nucleotides to both a V gene segment and a J gene segment was required. A rearrangement was called productive if the CDR3 had no stop codons and remained in frame with V and J, and every other rearrangement was called non-productive. CDR3 was defined by IMGT convention, running from the second conserved V-encoded cysteine to the conserved J-encoded phenylalanine. The earlier analysis of 587 of the donors excluded sequences that lacked an unambiguous match to a single V gene segment. In an earlier analysis of approximately 560 of the donors, a V segment was called functional when productive rearrangements were above 56.7%, and segregating when the standard deviation between donors exceeded 5%. A statistical classification framework was built for diagnosing cytomegalovirus status from the catalog of TCR beta chain sequences. V and J gene assignment, in a later analysis, came from comparing TCR nucleotide sequences with IMGT/GENE-DB human TR gene sequences. A later analysis assigned CDR3 sequences and most-parsimonious VDJ recombination scenarios with the TCRdist pipeline. In a later analysis, every TCR beta chain was defined by the combination of its CDR3 amino acid sequence and its V-gene family, and reads without a unique V-gene family were dropped. A later analysis removed nearly 600 highly shared, low-generation-probability nucleotide sequences to deal with suspected cross-contamination and a sequencing artifact. For each public chain, a later analysis derived a clonal expansion index from normalized ranks of inferred template counts within each repertoire. In a later analysis, generation probabilities were computed using a VDJ recombination model fitted to out-of-frame rearrangements, and the results were checked against IGoR. In a later analysis, hypergeometric tests were used to score TCR-TCR, TCR-HLA and TCR-CMV co-occurrence, with a repertoire-size bias correction applied to TCR pairs. A later analysis estimated false discovery rates by permuting HLA or CMV assignments 20 times. In a later analysis, co-occurring TCRs were grouped with DBSCAN, and TCRdist sequence similarity was added when clustering was performed within HLA-allele-positive subsets. For co-occurrence clustering, repertoires with fewer than 30,000 or more than 120,000 public chains were excluded, along with five repertoires with anomalous nucleotide sharing. The clones in this table, taken by TCRdb from immuneACCESS, are in-frame only. Not every clone is retained; where verified, under half of the shortfall comes from an unresolved V gene, and the cause of the rest is unknown. V and J calls and clone size are as listed in that table; D and trimming were resolved from the DNA. Here the sample has some 150,000 clones; about 85% occur a single time. The top ten clonotypes cover around 4.3% of the sample.

The receptor comes from a woman aged 45-60 years in good health and CMV-seropositive. Material: PBMCs. The chain joins TRBV6-1 to TRBJ2-7; TRBD1 aligns with 10 central bases. The DNA is TGTGCCAGCCCGGGACAGGGGTATTACGAGCAGTACTTC. This is translated as CASPGQGYYEQYF.